Below, 25 T cell receptor beta chains from the same sample are listed, as sequenced in a study of CD8 T cells in ankylosing spondylitis. Study observations and caveats: What appeared characteristic of ankylosing spondylitis blood was a TCR beta motif of fewer than ten highly homologous variants.

No antigen has been assigned to these receptors. TCRdb re-called the 5' RACE reads through MiXCR, storing one row per CDR3 protein. Seen here are some 240,000 distinct CDR3 sequences, more than 5.5% observed once, and the top ten hold 14%. The sample comprised blood, either unsorted or a sorted T cell fraction (not recorded which). Every receptor here comes from a male donor with ankylosing spondylitis.

This clonotype was found many times. V and J are TRBV19 and TRBJ2-1, with TRBD2 matching 8 bases. The CDR3 extends over 14 amino acids. Germline V gene sequence: CDR1 LNHDA, CDR2 SQIVND (reference sequence). The ends lost 7 bases at V and 2 bases at J; junction bases unmatched: 4. This CDR3 is CASTTGGAYNEQFF. DNA of the CDR3: TGTGCCAGTACTACCGGGGGGGCCTACAATGAGCAGTTCTTC.

Many counts were recorded for this clonotype. The V and J genes are TRBV7-9 and TRBJ2-7, with D tentatively TRBD2 (5 bases). The CDR3 consists of 13 residues. Deletions cut 2 bases from V and 7 bases from J, with 12 bases between. Germline V gives CDR1 SEHNR, CDR2 FQNEAQ (reference sequence). CDR3 amino acids: CASSLPVSGEQYF. CDR3 coding DNA: TGTGCCAGCAGCTTACCCGTTTCGGGGGAGCAGTACTTC.

This clonotype was recorded at least ten times. The chain recombines TRBV7-9 with TRBJ2-1; no firm D call. Deletions cut 1 base from V and 8 bases from J, with 9 bases between. This CDR3 has 13 amino acids. Germline CDR1 reads SEHNR; CDR2 reads FQNEAQ (reference sequence). The CDR3 DNA reads as TGTGCCAGCAGCTTAGTAAATCTCGATGAGCAGTTCTTC. Protein sequence: CASSLVNLDEQFF.

This chain joins TRBV7-6 and TRBJ2-1; 7 positions match TRBD2. The CDR3 is 15 residues long. CDR1 and CDR2 from the germline V gene are SGHVS and FNYEAQ. The V segment lost 2 bases and the J segment 7 bases; nucleotides outside the gene matches: 8. CDR3 loop: CASSLLKDGGNEQFF. The CDR3 DNA follows: TGTGCCAGCAGCTTATTAAAAGACGGGGGGAATGAGCAGTTCTTC. Drawing the rest from reference TRBV7-6 and TRBJ2-1, the complete variable domain is GAGVSQSPRYKVTKRGQDVALRCDPISGHVSLYWYRQALGQGPEFLTYFNYEAQQDKSGLPNDRFSAERPEGSISTLTIQRTEQRDSAMYRCASSLLKDGGNEQFFGPGTRLTVL.

Note on this clonotype: An end of the junction differs from the germline gene, which may be a read error. V is TRBV5-8 and J is TRBJ1-1; unclear D gene. The CDR3 runs to 13 residues. Germline loops: CDR1 SGHTS, CDR2 YDEGEE. The DNA of the CDR3 is TGTGCCATCAGCTTGCAGCTGAACACTGAAGCTTTCTTT. This gives the protein CAISLQLNTEAFF.

This clonotype was counted only a few times. The V gene is TRBV7-9, the J gene TRBJ2-1; D is tentatively TRBD1 or TRBD2 (5 bases each). Germline CDR1 reads SEHNR; CDR2 reads FQNEAQ (reference sequence). V lost 4 bases and J 2 bases, leaving 15 bases between the germline ends. There are 16 residues in the CDR3. Written as DNA, the CDR3 is TGTGCCAGCAGCTCGGTTTTGGTGGGACCCTACAATGAGCAGTTCTTC. It specifies CASSSVLVGPYNEQFF.

At least ten counts were recorded for this clonotype. The J gene is TRBJ2-5, the V gene TRBV3-1; no reliable D call. V lost 4 bases and J 1 base, leaving 22 bases between the germline ends. The germline V gene encodes CDR1 LGHDT and CDR2 YNNKEL (reference sequence). The CDR3 extends over 18 amino acids. The CDR3 loop is CASSPILSAETPQETQYF. In nucleotides, the CDR3 is TGTGCCAGCAGCCCAATCCTCTCGGCCGAAACCCCCCAAGAGACCCAGTACTTC.

The table lists this clonotype with many counts. The gene calls are TRBV4-3 and TRBJ2-7; D call uncertain. V was shortened by 0 bases and J by 1 base, with 10 bases between the two germline ends. The germline gives CDR1 LGHNA, CDR2 YSLEER. The CDR3 spans 15 residues. The chain's CDR3 is CASSQEDGQSYEQYF. The CDR3 DNA reads TGCGCCAGCAGCCAAGAGGACGGTCAATCCTACGAGCAGTACTTC.

Ten or more counts support this clonotype. The chain uses TRBV7-9 and TRBJ2-2, with 8 bases lining up with TRBD2. CDR1 and CDR2 (germline): SEHNR, FQNEAQ (reference sequence). V gave up 3 bases and J gave up 6 bases; unmatched junction bases: 12. The CDR3 has 17 residues. CDR3 sequence (DNA): TGTGCCAGCAGCTTCACGACCGGGACTAGGATCTCCGGGGAGCTGTTTTTT. Translated, it gives CASSFTTGTRISGELFF.

The chain links TRBV27 to TRBJ2-7, with D possibly called TRBD1 or TRBD2 (6 bases each). CDR3 length: 15 amino acids. Germline CDR1 MNHEY, CDR2 SMNVEV (reference sequence). Deletions cut 4 bases from V and 0 bases from J, with 13 bases between. This CDR3 is CASSYRVGSSYEQYF. CDR3 bases: TGTGCCAGCAGTTACAGGGTCGGGAGCTCCTACGAGCAGTACTTC.

This sequence joins TRBV4-1 and TRBJ2-7; TRBD2 is a possible D gene (5 bases). The length of the CDR3 is 14 residues. Trimming took 0 bases from V and 9 from J, leaving 15 bases between them. Germline V CDR1 and CDR2: MGHRA, YSYEKL. The CDR3 bases are TGCGCCAGCAGCCAAGATAGGGTCTGGGCGGGGCAGTACTTC. Translated, it gives CASSQDRVWAGQYF.

Many counts were recorded for this clonotype. This sequence joins TRBV5-6 and TRBJ2-1, with D tentatively TRBD1 (5 bases). CDR3 size: 12 residues. Trimming removed 9 bases at V and 4 bases at J, with 11 bases between. Germline CDR1 and CDR2: SGHDT and YYEEEE. CDR3 in amino acids: CATSTEYNEQFF. In DNA form, the CDR3 reads TGTGCCACTTCGACAGAATACAATGAGCAGTTCTTC.

This clonotype turned up a few times. The chain recombines TRBV28 with TRBJ1-2, with D perhaps TRBD1 (5 bases). The CDR3 covers 15 residues. Germline V gene sequence: CDR1 MDHEN, CDR2 SYDVKM. Trimming stripped 6 bases from V and 3 bases from J, with 17 bases between. CDR3 region: CASRDTQPAYYGYTF. CDR3 coding DNA: TGTGCCAGCAGGGACACTCAACCCGCATACTATGGCTACACCTTC.

The V gene is TRBV6-1, the J gene TRBJ2-1, with TRBD1 identical over 8 bases. Trimming took 4 bases from V and 6 from J; bases not matched to a gene: 5. Germline V gene data show CDR1 as MNHNS and CDR2 as SASEGT. The CDR3 is 14 residues long. Here the CDR3 DNA reads TGTGCCAGCAGTGGGACAGGGCTTAGCAATGAGCAGTTCTTC. It is translated as CASSGTGLSNEQFF.

The chain recombines TRBV11-1 with TRBJ1-3; D remains ambiguous. CDR3 length: 18 amino acids. Trimming removed 0 bases at V and 1 base at J, with 16 bases between. In germline, CDR1 is SGHAT, CDR2 FQDESV (reference sequence). The CDR3 region is CASSLAGWGRPSGNTIYF. The CDR3 bases are TGTGCCAGCAGCTTAGCGGGGTGGGGAAGACCGTCTGGAAACACCATATATTTT. Full variable domain (remainder filled in from reference TRBV11-1 and TRBJ1-3): EAEVAQSPRYKITEKSQAVAFWCDPISGHATLYWYRQILGQGPELLVQFQDESVVDDSQLPKDRFSAERLKGVDSTLKIQPAELGDSAMYLCASSLAGWGRPSGNTIYFGEGSWLTVV.

This clonotype appeared a few times. The chain employs TRBV20-1 and TRBJ1-4, with D uncertain. This CDR3 comprises 15 residues. The V end lost 0 bases, the J end lost 7 bases, and 15 bases lay between the germline ends. CDR1 is DFQATT, CDR2 SNEGSKA, per germline (reference sequence). CDR3 residues: CSARDSVNRPEKLFF. As DNA, the CDR3 is TGCAGTGCTAGAGATTCGGTGAACCGCCCTGAAAAACTGTTTTTT.

The chain is built from TRBV7-8 and TRBJ2-4; TRBD1 might be the D (5 bases). The CDR3 sequence is 16 residues long. CDR1 and CDR2 from the germline V gene are SGHVS and FQNEAQ. V was shortened by 1 base and J by 3 bases, with 13 bases between the two germline ends. CDR3 nucleotides: TGTGCCAGCAGCTTAGGTCCAGGGAAGGTCAAAAACATTCAGTACTTC. Protein sequence: CASSLGPGKVKNIQYF.

The table lists this clonotype with many counts. The chain carries TRBV4-3 and TRBJ2-5; 10 bases fit TRBD1. The CDR3 has 15 residues. J lost 5 bases, V lost 3 bases, and 6 bases had no gene match. Germline loops: CDR1 LGHNA, CDR2 YSLEER. Written as DNA, the CDR3 is TGCGCCAGCAGCCATGGGACAGGGGATGGGGAGACCCAGTACTTC. As protein: CASSHGTGDGETQYF.

The table lists this clonotype with many counts. The chain uses TRBV7-9 and TRBJ2-1; the D is unclear. V lost 5 bases to trimming and J lost 2 bases, with 13 bases between them. The germline gives CDR1 SEHNR, CDR2 FQNEAQ (reference sequence). There are 15 residues in the CDR3. CDR3 sequence reads: CASSPQVVPYNEQFF. CDR3 DNA: TGTGCCAGCAGCCCCCAGGTCGTTCCCTACAATGAGCAGTTCTTC.

This clonotype was recorded at least ten times. For the CDR3, the DNA is TGCAGTGCTAGAGATTCCACCGGGGAGCTGTTTTTT. Its translation is CSARDSTGELFF. The chain has TRBV20-1 and TRBJ2-2, with D uncertain. Germline V gene data show CDR1 as DFQATT and CDR2 as SNEGSKA (reference sequence). V was trimmed by 0 bases and J by 4 bases, leaving 3 bases between them. The CDR3 consists of 12 residues.

This clonotype has just a few counts. This chain links TRBV20-1 with TRBJ1-6; D is ambiguous. CDR1 and CDR2 (germline): DFQATT, SNEGSKA (reference sequence). The CDR3 has 11 amino acids. V was cut by 1 base and J by 11 bases, with 6 bases left in between. In DNA, the CDR3 is TGCAGTGCTAGAGTTGGAGCACCCCTCCACTTT. Its translation is CSARVGAPLHF.

In its sample, this clonotype was seen many times. This rearrangement joins TRBV7-9 to TRBJ2-1, with 7 bases aligning to TRBD2. The CDR3 contains 15 residues. Trimming removed 5 bases from V and 0 bases from J; junction bases left unmatched: 4. Germline V gene lookup returns CDR1 SEHNR and CDR2 FQNEAQ (reference sequence). CDR3 DNA sequence: TGTGCCAGCAGCCCCGGGGGGAGCTCCTACAATGAGCAGTTCTTC. This gives the protein CASSPGGSSYNEQFF.

This clonotype was counted many times. V gene TRBV4-3 combines with J gene TRBJ2-7; weak D call: TRBD1 (6 bases). This CDR3 has 14 residues. The V gene lost 0 bases and the J gene lost 9 bases, with 15 bases spanning the gap. Germline V gene data show CDR1 as LGHNA and CDR2 as YSLEER. The CDR3 region is CASSQDWTPRGQYF. The CDR3 DNA is TGCGCCAGCAGCCAAGATTGGACTCCCAGGGGGCAGTACTTC.

This clonotype has at least ten counts. This chain joins TRBV6-5 and TRBJ2-1; no definite D call. Per germline, CDR1 MNHEY and CDR2 SVGAGI. Trimming removed 0 bases from V and 0 bases from J, with 9 bases in between. The CDR3 has 16 residues. This CDR3 is CASSYSTLNSYNEQFF. The CDR3 coding sequence is TGTGCCAGCAGTTACTCGACCTTAAACTCCTACAATGAGCAGTTCTTC.

This clonotype occurred many times. V is TRBV5-6 and J is TRBJ1-1; maybe TRBD1 (6 bases). Germline CDR1 and CDR2: SGHDT and YYEEEE. V was shortened by 0 bases and J by 5 bases, with 14 bases between the two germline ends. This CDR3 has 15 residues. CDR3 DNA sequence: TGTGCCAGCAGCTTGGCGGGCAGGGGAAATACTGAAGCTTTCTTT. Translating gives CASSLAGRGNTEAFF.